The T cell receptor (beta chain) under discussion was sequenced for a study of blood T cell repertoires in COVID-19. Germline trimming cut 1 base from V and 8 bases from J; bases unmatched to any gene: 4. In germline, CDR1 is SGHTA, CDR2 FQGTGA. This CDR3 is 15 amino acids long. Participants were aged 18 to 89 years from 20 to 30 US areas. A COVID-19 case had been met by exposed participants during the 2 weeks before study entry. Clones were read by immunoSEQ multiplex PCR, and TCRdb kept only the in-frame ones, dropping some. Of more than 150,000 clones in the sample, approximately 80% were seen once.

The sequence came from a man aged 55-75 years who had been exposed to COVID-19. This chain uses TRBV7-3 with TRBJ1-6, with 8 bases that match TRBD1. Material for sequencing was PBMCs or T cells enriched from blood (not recorded which). The CDR3 spells CASSLSGTGYSPLHF. The CDR3 DNA reads TGTGCCAGCAGCTTAAGCGGGACAGGCTATTCACCCCTCCACTTT.